A selection of T cell receptor beta chains follows, all from one sample in a study of blood T cell repertoires in COVID-19. The repertoire was sequenced with immunoSEQ multiplex PCR; TCRdb's copy has only in-frame clones and lacks some. The sample yields approximately 150,000 clones, around four fifths seen once. Material: peripheral blood. Receptors originate from a man aged 65 to 85 with acute or convalescent COVID-19. Both conserved end residues are part of each CDR3. Each record gives: J gene, clone size, V gene, D gene, CDR3 DNA, CDR3 protein. D genes are given only for firm matches. Only some rows state a clone size, as once, few, many or a class for expanded clones.

J gene: TRBJ2-5
clone size: NA
V gene: TRBV10-3
D gene: NA
CDR3 DNA: TGTGCCACGACATCATATTCGGGGGAGACCCAGTACTTC
CDR3 protein: CATTSYSGETQYF

J gene: TRBJ2-1
clone size: few
V gene: TRBV24-1
D gene: TRBD1
CDR3 DNA: TGTGCCACCAGTGAGACAGGGGGAATCTCCTACAATGAGCAGTTCTTC
CDR3 protein: CATSETGGISYNEQFF

J gene: TRBJ2-3
clone size: NA
V gene: TRBV7-2
D gene: TRBD2
CDR3 DNA: TGTGCCAGCAGCTTAAGTGTTAGCGGGACTGATACGCAGTATTTT
CDR3 protein: CASSLSVSGTDTQYF

J gene: TRBJ2-7
clone size: NA
V gene: TRBV27
D gene: TRBD2
CDR3 DNA: TGTGCCAGCAGGGGACTAGCGGGAGGAAGGTACGAGCAGTACTTC
CDR3 protein: CASRGLAGGRYEQYF

J gene: TRBJ1-5
clone size: NA
V gene: TRBV6-5
D gene: NA
CDR3 DNA: TGTGCCAGCGGGCAGGGGCAAGAGCCCCAGCATTTT
CDR3 protein: CASGQGQEPQHF

J gene: TRBJ2-2
clone size: NA
V gene: TRBV7-2
D gene: NA
CDR3 DNA: TGTGCCAGCAGCTTTTCCGTCACCGGGGAGCTGTTTTTT
CDR3 protein: CASSFSVTGELFF

J gene: TRBJ2-2
clone size: NA
V gene: TRBV2
D gene: NA
CDR3 DNA: TGTGCCAGCATTCGAAGCTCGAACACCGGGGAGCTGTTTTTT
CDR3 protein: CASIRSSNTGELFF

J gene: TRBJ2-3
clone size: NA
V gene: TRBV6-5
D gene: NA
CDR3 DNA: TGTGCCAGCAGGCCCTGGCAGAGCACAGATACGCAGTATTTT
CDR3 protein: CASRPWQSTDTQYF

J gene: TRBJ2-3
clone size: NA
V gene: TRBV7-2
D gene: NA
CDR3 DNA: TGTGCCAGCAGATCAGGGTCCACAGATACGCAGTATTTT
CDR3 protein: CASRSGSTDTQYF

J gene: TRBJ2-1
clone size: NA
V gene: TRBV2
D gene: TRBD1
CDR3 DNA: TGTGCTAGCCAGGGTAGGGGGACAGGGGACCTTGGGACCGACAATGAGCAGTTCTTC
CDR3 protein: CASQGRGTGDLGTDNEQFF

J gene: TRBJ1-2
clone size: NA
V gene: TRBV11-2
D gene: NA
CDR3 DNA: TGTGCCAGCAGCTTAGATCGAGGGCAGGGAGGTGGTGGCTACACCTTC
CDR3 protein: CASSLDRGQGGGGYTF

J gene: TRBJ2-4
clone size: few
V gene: TRBV6-6
D gene: NA
CDR3 DNA: TGTGCCAGCAGTTGGACTCCCCTAGGAAACATTCAGTACTTC
CDR3 protein: CASSWTPLGNIQYF

J gene: TRBJ1-2
clone size: NA
V gene: TRBV7-9
D gene: TRBD1
CDR3 DNA: TGTGCCAGCAGCTTAGCGGGGGGACAGAATGGCTACACCTTC
CDR3 protein: CASSLAGGQNGYTF

J gene: TRBJ2-3
clone size: NA
V gene: TRBV2
D gene: TRBD2
CDR3 DNA: TGTGCCAGCAGTGAAGCTCGAACTAGCGGGGGAACGCAGTATTTT
CDR3 protein: CASSEARTSGGTQYF

J gene: TRBJ1-6
clone size: NA
V gene: TRBV6-5
D gene: NA
CDR3 DNA: TGTGCCAGCAGTTACTCGAGCGGGGCGCTGATGTCACCCCTCCACTTT
CDR3 protein: CASSYSSGALMSPLHF

J gene: TRBJ1-4
clone size: NA
V gene: TRBV5-1
D gene: TRBD1
CDR3 DNA: TGCGCCAGCAGCTTGGGGGGACAGGGGGAAAAACTGTTTTTT
CDR3 protein: CASSLGGQGEKLFF

J gene: TRBJ2-5
clone size: few
V gene: TRBV9
D gene: TRBD2
CDR3 DNA: TGTGCCAGCAGCACTCTAGCGGGAGGGCCCAGGGTGGAGACCCAGTACTTC
CDR3 protein: CASSTLAGGPRVETQYF

J gene: TRBJ1-4
clone size: NA
V gene: TRBV6-5
D gene: TRBD1
CDR3 DNA: TGTGCCAGCAGTTACTCGGGACAGTCGACTAATGAAAAACTGTTTTTT
CDR3 protein: CASSYSGQSTNEKLFF

J gene: TRBJ1-4
clone size: NA
V gene: TRBV19
D gene: TRBD1
CDR3 DNA: TGTGCCAGTAGTATGGGTCCCGGGACAGGCTCCGAAAAACTGTTTTTT
CDR3 protein: CASSMGPGTGSEKLFF

J gene: TRBJ1-2
clone size: NA
V gene: TRBV3-1/TRBV3-2
D gene: TRBD1
CDR3 DNA: TGTGCCAGCAACCATAGGACAGGGGGCAACTATGGCTACACCTTC
CDR3 protein: CASNHRTGGNYGYTF

J gene: TRBJ1-2
clone size: NA
V gene: TRBV5-1
D gene: NA
CDR3 DNA: TGCGCCAGCAGCTTGCGCGCGGTGGGTGATGGCTACACCTTC
CDR3 protein: CASSLRAVGDGYTF

J gene: TRBJ1-1
clone size: NA
V gene: TRBV28
D gene: NA
CDR3 DNA: TGTGCCAGCAGTCTAACAGGGATCGTGAACACTGAAGCTTTCTTT
CDR3 protein: CASSLTGIVNTEAFF

J gene: TRBJ1-6
clone size: once
V gene: TRBV7-2
D gene: TRBD1
CDR3 DNA: TGTGCCAGCAGCTTTTCCGGGACAGGGGGCTCCTATAATTCACCCCTCCACTTT
CDR3 protein: CASSFSGTGGSYNSPLHF

J gene: TRBJ2-5
clone size: NA
V gene: TRBV6-6
D gene: NA
CDR3 DNA: TGTGCCAGCAGTTACTCGCAGGTCCAAGAGACCCAGTACTTC
CDR3 protein: CASSYSQVQETQYF

J gene: TRBJ2-3
clone size: NA
V gene: TRBV7-3
D gene: TRBD1
CDR3 DNA: TGTGCCAGCAGCTTAATGGGACAGGGTTCAGATACGCAGTATTTT
CDR3 protein: CASSLMGQGSDTQYF

J gene: TRBJ2-3
clone size: NA
V gene: TRBV12-3/TRBV12-4
D gene: NA
CDR3 DNA: TGTGCCAGCAGTCCCTCAGGGGATACGCAGTATTTT
CDR3 protein: CASSPSGDTQYF

J gene: TRBJ1-4
clone size: NA
V gene: TRBV18
D gene: TRBD1
CDR3 DNA: TGTGCCAGCTCACCGACAGGGACTAATGAAAAACTGTTTTTT
CDR3 protein: CASSPTGTNEKLFF

J gene: TRBJ1-2
clone size: NA
V gene: TRBV3-1/TRBV3-2
D gene: NA
CDR3 DNA: TGTGCCAGCAGCCAAGATACCAGCTATGGCTACACCTTC
CDR3 protein: CASSQDTSYGYTF